This T cell receptor (beta chain) was captured in a study of blood T cell repertoires in COVID-19. The overall study: Sites in the United States, Italy and Spain provided acute and convalescent COVID-19 samples. T cells, B-cell-depleted T cells, or PBMCs provided the cDNA or gDNA that served as material.

Here immunoSEQ multiplex PCR was the method, and the copy in TCRdb shows in-frame clones only, minus some. This sample has 200,000 to 300,000 clones; approximately 85% occur once, and the top ten carry approximately 5.1%. V lost 2 bases and J lost 2, with 10 bases in between. In germline, CDR1 is MNHEY, CDR2 SVGEGT. CDR3 length: 14 residues. This TCR was sampled from a man aged 45 to 65 with COVID-19, enrolled during active disease. Sample: peripheral blood. The chain combines TRBV6-2 or TRBV6-3 with TRBJ2-7; the D gene is possibly TRBD2 (6 bases). In DNA, the CDR3 is TGTGCCAGCAGTTACGGGAGGATCGCCTACGAGCAGTACTTC. Its translation is CASSYGRIAYEQYF.